The next 14 T cell receptor beta chains were all read from a single sample in a study of T cell responses to AZD1222 COVID-19 vaccine. The table came from immunoSEQ multiplex PCR; TCRdb's copy has only in-frame clones and leaves some out. The table shows over 150,000 clones, with approximately 94% occurring only once. Sequencing was performed on peripheral blood, taken 28 days after the second AZD1222 dose. Receptor source: an adult who received the AZD1222 COVID-19 vaccine.

This chain uses TRBV5-1 with TRBJ2-3; no reliable D call. Looked up from germline, CDR1 is SGHRS and CDR2 is YFSETQ. The V end was cut by 8 bases, the J end by 3 bases, with 19 bases between. This CDR3 comprises 15 residues. The CDR3 sequence is CASLFGRPATDTQYF. CDR3 nucleotides: TGCGCCAGTCTTTTCGGACGTCCTGCGACAGATACGCAGTATTTT.

This sequence joins TRBV6-5 and TRBJ1-3; possible D gene TRBD1, 5 bases. Germline CDR1 is MNHEY and CDR2 is SVGAGI. The CDR3 runs 14 residues. The V gene lost 7 bases and the J gene lost 0 bases, with 10 bases spanning the gap. The CDR3 here is CASTKDTSGNTIYF. CDR3 DNA: TGTGCCAGCACTAAGGACACCTCTGGAAACACCATATATTTT.

CDR3 sequence reads: CASTVRQGNGYTF. The CDR3 DNA reads as TGCGCCAGCACCGTACGACAGGGGAATGGCTACACCTTC. J is TRBJ1-2 and V is TRBV5-1; TRBD1 aligns across 8 bases. Germline assignment: CDR1 SGHRS and CDR2 YFSETQ. The CDR3 loop spans 13 amino acids. V gave up 6 bases and J gave up 6 bases; unmatched junction bases: 7.

V is TRBV15 and J is TRBJ2-1, with 12 nucleotides matching TRBD2. The CDR3 totals 15 residues. Trimming took 1 base from V and 7 from J; bases not matched to a gene: 2. The V gene's germline CDR1 is LNHNV and CDR2 YYDKDF (reference sequence). Written as DNA, the CDR3 is TGTGCCACCAGCAGAGTGACTAGCGGGGGAAATGAGCAGTTCTTC. This encodes CATSRVTSGGNEQFF.

The chain is built from TRBV28 and TRBJ1-6; TRBD1 is a possible D gene (5 bases). This CDR3 has 14 residues. Germline V lookup: CDR1 MDHEN, CDR2 SYDVKM. V lost 4 bases and J 4 bases, leaving 8 bases between the germline ends. The CDR3 coding sequence is TGTGCCAGCAGTTCAGGGCGGTATAATTCACCCCTCCACTTT. Encoded protein: CASSSGRYNSPLHF.

This chain joins TRBV28 and TRBJ1-2, with D uncertain. V was clipped by 3 bases and J by 0 bases, with 11 bases between them. This CDR3 contains 15 residues. The germline CDR1 and CDR2 sequences are MDHEN and SYDVKM. The DNA for the CDR3 is TGTGCCAGCAGTTTCCCGACAAGAGCTAACTATGGCTACACCTTC. The encoded protein is CASSFPTRANYGYTF.

The chain links TRBV7-9 to TRBJ1-4; 8 bases are a match to TRBD1. The trim removed 5 bases at V and 0 bases at J, leaving 5 bases unmatched. The CDR3 contains 16 residues. Germline V gene lookup returns CDR1 SEHNR and CDR2 FQNEAQ (reference sequence). This chain's CDR3 is CASSQGASSTNEKLFF. Here the CDR3 DNA reads TGTGCCAGCAGCCAGGGGGCCTCTTCAACTAATGAAAAACTGTTTTTT.

The rearrangement links TRBV29-1 to TRBJ2-1, with TRBD1 as a possible D gene (5 bases). The CDR3 runs to 13 residues. The V end was cut by 4 bases, the J end by 6 bases, with 13 bases between. Per the germline V gene, CDR1 is SQVTM and CDR2 is ANQGSEA. In nucleotides, the CDR3 is TGCAGCGTTGCACTCCACCAGGGCAATGAGCAGTTCTTC. This sequence encodes CSVALHQGNEQFF.

This clone was recorded once. The DNA for the CDR3 is TGTGCCAGCAGCTTGAGGTTAAACGATTGGGACACCTTCTATGGCTACACCTTC. It yields the protein CASSLRLNDWDTFYGYTF. The J gene is TRBJ1-2, the V gene TRBV5-5; D perhaps matches TRBD1 (6 bases). The CDR3 spans 18 residues. V lost 1 base and J 4 bases, leaving 23 bases between the germline ends. Germline CDR1 is SGHKS and CDR2 is YYEKEE (reference sequence).

The V call is TRBV4-1, the J call TRBJ1-5, with D possibly TRBD1 on 5 matching bases. This CDR3 region has 16 residues. The germline V gene encodes CDR1 MGHRA and CDR2 YSYEKL. V lost 2 bases and J lost 7, with 18 bases in between. CDR3 in DNA: TGCGCCAGCAGCCAACCTCCGGGACGTAGGGCCCAGCCCCAGCATTTT. This gives the protein CASSQPPGRRAQPQHF.

As concerns this clone: Other DNA sequences in the sample encode the same CDR3. The chain uses TRBV19 and TRBJ2-3; TRBD1 is a possible D gene (6 bases). Germline CDR1 LNHDA, CDR2 SQIVND (reference sequence). With 4 bases removed from V and 1 base from J, the gap between germline ends came to 6 bases. The CDR3 runs 13 residues. CDR3 sequence: CASSRQGTDTQYF. In DNA, the CDR3 is TGTGCCAGTAGTAGACAGGGCACAGATACGCAGTATTTT.

The rearrangement uses TRBV19 and TRBJ1-2, with 8 bases lining up with TRBD1. The CDR3 contains 11 residues. After removal of 6 bases from V and 7 bases from J, the junction contained 1 base not matched to a gene. Germline V gene lookup returns CDR1 LNHDA and CDR2 SQIVND (reference sequence). CDR3 in DNA: TGTGCCAGTAGGCAGGGGGCTGGCTACACCTTC. Amino acids: CASRQGAGYTF.

The V gene is TRBV14, the J gene TRBJ1-3; D is perhaps TRBD1 (6 bases). Trimming left V 0 bases short and J 4 bases short, with 16 bases between. This CDR3 region has 17 residues. Germline CDR1 SGHDN, CDR2 FVKESK. The CDR3 loop is CASSQDTGISSGNTIYF. As DNA, the CDR3 is TGTGCCAGCAGCCAAGATACAGGGATTTCTTCCGGAAACACCATATATTTT.

This chain uses TRBV13 with TRBJ1-1; TRBD1 might be the D (5 bases). The V and J ends lost 0 bases and 4 bases respectively, with 12 bases between them. The CDR3 is 15 amino acids. Germline V gene lookup returns CDR1 PRHDT and CDR2 FYEKMQ (reference sequence). CDR3 protein: CASSLGLGAGTEAFF. In DNA form, the CDR3 reads TGTGCCAGCAGCTTAGGCCTAGGGGCCGGCACTGAAGCTTTCTTT.